This passage covers 22 T cell receptor beta chains from one sample sequenced in a study of T cells in women clearing cervical HPV infection. Only in-frame clones appear in the TCRdb table, and some are missing; sequencing was by immunoSEQ multiplex PCR. The sample table includes around 30,000 clones. The sequenced material came from blood buffy coat. These receptors were taken from a woman aged 18-70 years with a cervical HPV16 infection that either progressed to CIN3+ or cleared (not recorded which).

As regards this clone: The read comes to an end 3 residues before the CDR3 does, leaving the germline J gene to fill in the end. The chain has TRBV19 and TRBJ1-3; D possibly corresponds to TRBD1 (5 bases). Germline CDR1 is LNHDA and CDR2 is SQIVND (reference sequence). This CDR3 contains 13 residues. Trimming removed 5 bases at V and 4 bases at J, with 9 bases between. The CDR3 DNA, read in part, is TGTGCCAGTAGTTTACAGGAGGGAAACACC. It codes for CASSLQEGNT. The entire CDR3 sequence reads CASSLQEGNTIYF.

On this clone itself: The read halts 3 residues ahead of the CDR3 end, with the missing end drawn from the germline J gene. V usage is TRBV5-1 and J usage is TRBJ1-1; no clear D. The CDR3 totals 13 residues. Between the trimmed V and J ends, which lost 3 bases and 1 base, there was a span of 7 bases. Germline lookup yields CDR1 SGHRS and CDR2 YFSETQ. Incomplete CDR3 DNA: TGCGCCAGCAGCTCTTCGGGGAACACTGAA. It specifies CASSSSGNTE. The full-length CDR3 reads as CASSSSGNTEAFF. Complete variable domain (other parts from reference TRBV5-1 and TRBJ1-1): KAGVTQTPRYLIKTRGQQVTLSCSPISGHRSVSWYQQTPGQGLQFLFEYFSETQRNKGNFPGRFSGRQFSNSRSEMNVSTLELGDSALYLCASSSSGNTEAFFGQGTRLTVV.

As concerns this clone: The read falls 3 residues short of the CDR3 end, and the missing part is taken from the germline J gene. This chain uses TRBV29-1 with TRBJ1-1; TRBD1 agrees at 10 bases. V dropped 4 bases and J dropped 4; count of bases not matched to a gene: 3. In germline, CDR1 is SQVTM, CDR2 ANQGSEA. The CDR3 sequence is 13 residues long. Partial CDR3 DNA: TGCAGCGTTGCGACAGGGGGCGCCACTGAA. Translated, it gives CSVATGGATE. The CDR3 in full is CSVATGGATEAFF. The full variable domain, rest sourced from reference TRBV29-1 and TRBJ1-1, is SAVISQKPSRDICQRGTSLTIQCQVDSQVTMMFWYRQQPGQSLTLIATANQGSEATYESGFVIDKFPISRPNLTFSTLTVSNMSPEDSSIYLCSVATGGATEAFFGQGTRLTVV.

As for this clone: The read gets to within 3 residues of the CDR3 end, and the germline J gene fills in the rest. This chain joins TRBV7-9 and TRBJ2-3, with D unclear. CDR1 and CDR2 from the germline V gene are SEHNR and FQNEAQ (reference sequence). The CDR3 spans 14 residues. The sequenced CDR3 bases are TGTGCCAGCAGCTTCAAGGTATACCAAGAGACG. Translation gives CASSFKVYQET. The whole CDR3 region reads CASSFKVYQETQYF.

Points on this clone: The read ends 3 residues shy of where the CDR3 ends; the end is completed using the germline J gene. The V gene is TRBV19, the J gene TRBJ2-7, with D perhaps matching TRBD1 (5 bases). The germline V gene has CDR1 LNHDA and CDR2 SQIVND (reference sequence). This CDR3 comprises 13 residues. V was trimmed by 4 bases and J by 3 bases, leaving 10 bases between them. CDR3 amino acids: CASSTAGHYEQYF. CDR3 DNA (partial): TGTGCCAGTAGTACGGCCGGACACTACGAG.

Concerning this clone itself: The DNA ends 3 residues before the CDR3 does, and the rest of the CDR3 is filled in from the germline J gene. V usage is TRBV20-1 and J usage is TRBJ2-1; possibly TRBD2 for D (6 bases). In germline, CDR1 is DFQATT, CDR2 SNEGSKA (reference sequence). V lost 3 bases and J 0 bases, leaving 12 bases between the germline ends. The CDR3 consists of 15 residues. The CDR3 is CSARPRGYSYNEQFF. The part of the CDR3 DNA that was read is TGCAGTGCTAGGCCCCGGGGGTACTCCTACAATGAG.

With respect to this clone: The read stops 3 residues short of the end of the CDR3; the missing end is completed from the germline J gene. The chain is built from TRBV19 and TRBJ1-2; tentatively, D is TRBD1 (5 bases). The CDR3 contains 17 residues. V was shortened by 6 bases and J by 2 bases, with 22 bases between the two germline ends. CDR1 and CDR2 (germline): LNHDA, SQIVND (reference sequence). CDR3 sequence reads: CASSKKRGQSRNYGYTF. The sequenced CDR3 bases are TGTGCCAGTAGCAAAAAAAGAGGACAATCGAGAAACTATGGC.

To note about this clone: Coverage ceases 3 residues before the CDR3 finishes, and the germline J gene fills in the end. The J gene is TRBJ2-3, the V gene TRBV4-2, with TRBD1 identical over 7 bases. Germline values: CDR1 LGHNA, CDR2 YNFKEQ. The CDR3 totals 15 residues. Losses at the gene ends were 4 bases for V and 2 bases for J; bases not matched to a gene: 6. CDR3 DNA, as far as it was read: TGTGCCAGCAGCCCGAGTACAGGGGACACAGATACG. It specifies CASSPSTGDTDT. The full CDR3 protein is CASSPSTGDTDTQYF.

Judged by frequency, this clone is medium-sized. The CDR3 end is not reached by the read, which stops 3 residues before it; the germline J gene fills it in. The chain joins TRBV6-2 or TRBV6-3 to TRBJ1-1; the match to TRBD1 covers 7 bases. The CDR3 totals 16 residues. Looked up from germline, CDR1 is MNHEY and CDR2 is SVGEGT. Trimming removed 7 bases from V and 1 base from J; junction bases left unmatched: 12. The covered CDR3 bases are TGTGCCAGCATTTCACAGGGGACTGCGCCGAACACTGAA. Translation: CASISQGTAPNTE. In full, the CDR3 reads CASISQGTAPNTEAFF.

Worth noting for this clone: The sequenced fragment ends 3 residues before the CDR3 boundary, so the rest is inferred from the germline J gene. This chain joins TRBV5-1 and TRBJ1-1; D not certain. This CDR3 has 14 amino acids. CDR1 is SGHRS and CDR2 is YFSETQ in the germline V gene. The V gene lost 1 base and the J gene lost 1 base, with 8 bases spanning the gap. CDR3 region: CASSLLAGNTEAFF. The CDR3 DNA, read in part, is TGCGCCAGCAGCTTGTTGGCAGGGAACACTGAA.

A note on this clone: Read sequence stops 3 residues before the CDR3 end, and the germline J gene provides the missing end. This chain uses TRBV7-6 with TRBJ2-5; 9 bases line up with TRBD1. V shed 5 bases and J 6 bases; nucleotides not matched to a gene: 13. The CDR3 sequence is 16 residues long. The germline CDR1 and CDR2 sequences are SGHVS and FNYEAQ. This chain's CDR3 is CASSLTLGQGVKTQYF. The covered CDR3 bases are TGTGCCAGCAGCCTAACCTTGGGACAGGGAGTCAAGACC.

For this clone: The read falls 3 residues short of the CDR3 end, and the missing part is taken from the germline J gene. The chain links TRBV24-1 to TRBJ2-1; 8 bases agree with TRBD2. The CDR3 contains 16 residues. Trimming at V came to 4 bases and at J to 0 bases, leaving 4 bases not matched to a gene. Germline V gene sequence: CDR1 KGHDR, CDR2 SFDVKD. The covered CDR3 bases are TGTGCCACCAGTGACTCCGGGACTAGCTCCTACAATGAG. Protein sequence: CATSDSGTSSYNE. In full, the CDR3 reads CATSDSGTSSYNEQFF.

To note about this clone: Read sequence stops 3 residues before the CDR3 end, and the germline J gene provides the missing end. The J gene is TRBJ1-2, the V gene TRBV18; D ambiguous. The CDR3 totals 16 residues. CDR1 and CDR2 (germline): KGHSH, LQKENI. Partial CDR3 DNA: TGTGCCAGCTCACCCAAAATGGAGCAAACAGCATGGGGC. Translating it yields CASSPKMEQTAWG. The whole CDR3 is CASSPKMEQTAWGYTF.

About this clone: The read halts 3 residues ahead of the CDR3 end, with the missing end drawn from the germline J gene. This chain connects TRBV5-1 to TRBJ2-3; D remains ambiguous. This CDR3 is 12 amino acids long. With 1 base removed from V and 6 bases from J, the gap between germline ends came to 6 bases. The germline V gene encodes CDR1 SGHRS and CDR2 YFSETQ. CDR3 loop: CASSLLADTQYF. CDR3 bases read: TGCGCCAGCAGCTTGTTGGCTGATACG.

Details on this clone: The sequence runs out 3 residues before the end of the CDR3; the remainder is reconstructed from the germline J gene. This chain links TRBV10-3 with TRBJ1-2; weak D call: TRBD1 (6 bases). This CDR3 is 16 amino acids long. Germline-derived CDR1 and CDR2 are ENHRY and SYGVKD. Partial CDR3 DNA: TGTGCCATCAGCCAACAGGGCCCCACGATGGCAGATACC. It specifies CAISQQGPTMADT. The whole CDR3 sequence is CAISQQGPTMADTYTF.

On this clone: The DNA ends 3 residues before the CDR3 does, and the rest of the CDR3 is filled in from the germline J gene. This chain joins TRBV19 and TRBJ1-2; D not resolved. Germline lookup yields CDR1 LNHDA and CDR2 SQIVND (reference sequence). The CDR3 covers 15 residues. The part of the CDR3 DNA that was read is TGTGCCAGTAGTATTCCGACCTTAGCCAAAAACATC. This sequence encodes CASSIPTLAKNI. The CDR3 in its entirety is CASSIPTLAKNIYTF.

Remarks on this clone: Read sequence stops 3 residues before the CDR3 end, and the germline J gene provides the missing end. This chain links TRBV19 with TRBJ2-4, with 7 bases fitting TRBD2. CDR1 and CDR2 from the germline V gene are LNHDA and SQIVND (reference sequence). This CDR3 is built from 11 residues. This CDR3 is CASRWDYGQYF. Incomplete CDR3 DNA: TGTGCCAGTAGGTGGGACTATGGT.

Concerning this clone itself: The CDR3 end is not reached by the read, which stops 3 residues before it; the germline J gene fills it in. The genes are TRBV23-1 and TRBJ2-3; 11 bases align to TRBD2. TRBV23-1 is an ORF for which the function is uncertain. Unmatched junction bases numbered 11, after V lost 2 bases and J lost 1 base. The CDR3 extends over 19 amino acids. The CDR3 sequence: CASSQARRVAGGCTDTQYF. Partial CDR3 DNA: TGCGCCAGCAGTCAAGCCAGGAGGGTAGCGGGAGGGTGCACAGATACG.

Remarks on this clone: The CDR3 end is not reached by the read, which stops 3 residues before it; the germline J gene fills it in. The gene calls are TRBV7-3 and TRBJ2-2, with no clear D. Germline-derived CDR1 and CDR2 are SGHTA and FQGTGA. The CDR3 covers 12 residues. The V end was cut by 1 base, the J end by 7 bases, with 4 bases between. The part of the CDR3 DNA that was read is TGTGCCAGCAGCTTAAGAGGCGGGGAG. Its protein product is CASSLRGGE. From start to end, the CDR3 is CASSLRGGELFF.

Concerning this clone: Read coverage stops 3 residues before the CDR3 terminus; the germline J gene supplies the remainder. The rearrangement joins TRBV7-8 to TRBJ1-2, with 12 bases fitting TRBD1. Looked up from germline, CDR1 is SGHVS and CDR2 is FQNEAQ. The CDR3 contains 16 residues. V was pared by 0 bases and J by 4 bases, with 3 bases of the junction left unmatched. The CDR3 is CASSLAGGQGAYGYTF. CDR3 bases read: TGTGCCAGCAGCTTAGCCGGGGGACAGGGGGCCTATGGC.

Concerning this clone itself: The read stops 3 residues short of the end of the CDR3; the missing end is completed from the germline J gene. This sequence joins TRBV12-3 or TRBV12-4 and TRBJ2-5; no clear D gene. V lost 7 bases to trimming and J lost 1 base, with 7 bases between them. The CDR3 loop spans 12 amino acids. CDR3 DNA, as far as it was read: TGTGCCAGCACAGGAATCCAAGAGACC. It codes for CASTGIQET. The CDR3 in its entirety is CASTGIQETQYF.

A note on this clone: The missing CDR3 end, 3 residues past where the read stops, is filled in from the germline J gene. J is TRBJ2-7 and V is TRBV6-2 or TRBV6-3; possible D gene TRBD1, 7 bases. The CDR3 length is 16 residues. Between the trimmed V and J ends, which lost 4 bases and 5 bases, there was a span of 21 bases. Germline V gene sequence: CDR1 MNHEY, CDR2 SVGEGT. Incomplete CDR3 DNA: TGTGCCAGCAGTTTAAGGGCGGAGGGGGCAAGGAACGAG. Protein sequence: CASSLRAEGARNE. The whole CDR3 is CASSLRAEGARNEQYF.